The TCR beta chain under discussion was sequenced for a study of cytomegalovirus exposure and HLA in healthy donors. Study-level background: A preliminary data release comprised 80 million or so unique TCRs obtained from HLA-typed donors.

The PCR was carried out with 60 Vbeta primers and 13 Jbeta primers. TCRdb keeps only in-frame clones here, not all; method: immunoSEQ multiplex PCR. The sample gives about 98,000 clones, about 85% of which show up once; approximately 3.7% is in the top ten. CDR3 length: 14 amino acids. CDR1 is MGHRA and CDR2 is YSYEKL in the germline V gene. The V end was cut by 4 bases, the J end by 3 bases, with 13 bases between. The sample consisted of PBMCs. The genes are TRBV4-1 and TRBJ2-7; D is undetermined. This TCR derives from a female donor in good health and CMV-seropositive. In DNA, the CDR3 is TGCGCCAGCAGCCCCCGGCTGGGCAACTACGAGCAGTACTTC. Translation: CASSPRLGNYEQYF.